This paragraph reports one T cell receptor beta chain. Its antigen is still unknown. No per-base quality is available; no much larger clone lies one base away. The same DNA, extracted from blood mononuclear cells, served for both TCR sequencing and STAT3 sequencing. TCRbeta libraries were sequenced on an Illumina MiSeq, and an average of roughly 39,000 productive templates per sample was obtained. Multiplex PCR amplification was used to generate TCRbeta CDR3 libraries with the immunoSEQ assay. As for the original processing: Repertoire diversity was calculated as previously defined, and values close to 0 indicated extremely monoclonal samples. The immuneACCESS repertoire file appears here via TCRdb, limited to in-frame rearrangements. These files lack a portion of the clones; in checked studies, under half of the deficit traces to unresolved V genes, and the cause of the others is not known. That table furnishes V, J and clone size, whereas the DNA furnished D and trimming. This sample holds around 13,000 clones; 81% were observed only once. About 51% of the sample comes from the top ten.

The CDR3 goes from the cysteine to the phenylalanine over 15 residues. The kept DNA is CDR3 alone, 45 bases in frame from the first base. The data derive from a study of STAT3 mutations in large granular lymphocyte leukemia (dated by TCRdb to the late 2010s). Regarding the complete study: Canonical activating STAT3 mutations were detected in roughly half of the longitudinally sequenced T-LGLL patients. Roughly 19 representative T-LGLL cases were selected from an initial cohort of 200 to 250 LGL patients for longitudinal TCRbeta and STAT3 sequencing. To reconstruct clonal hierarchy and dynamics, serial deep sequencing of TCRbeta CDR3 and STAT3 was performed in patients with T-cell large granular lymphocyte leukemia. As controls, the study also included longitudinal sequencing of a couple of patients with natural killer LGL leukemia. Over half of the T-LGLL patients were given one or more immunosuppressive therapy regimens, and 40% of the treated patients had a hematologic response. Each patient was sequenced at an average of approximately 4.2 time points, ranging from 2 to 8 samplings.

Paper-wide results and their limitations: Because no samples were available when a clone first appeared, clonal expansion was inferred from samplings taken at other points. All T-LGLL patients had at least one immunodominant TCRbeta clonotype, and roughly half had multiple immunodominant subclonotypes. Several patients had a dominant TCR clone burden greater than the STAT3 mutant burden, which suggests that the STAT3 mutation arose secondarily within a clone that had already expanded. In 6 of 18 patients, TCR clonotype switching occurred after therapy, and every newly emerging clone was STAT3 wild type. Since codominant clonotypes persisted in some patients, a small but highly pathogenic clone may have gone undetected. Linking therapy response to changes in TCR clonal burden was complicated by variable intervals between samplings and by differing treatment regimens.

Sequencing was carried out using peripheral blood mononuclear cells. The chain joins TRBV21-1 to TRBJ2-7; the D call in the table, TRBD1, was not verified against the DNA. TRBV21-1 is a documented pseudogene. The receptor's source is a man between 60 and 75 years old with T-cell large granular lymphocyte leukemia. Some clones in this sample may be carry-over from other donors' samples. The age is the age at diagnosis. CDR3 protein: CASFIPRHRGHEQYF. The DNA is TGTGCCAGTTTTATTCCCCGGCACAGGGGCCACGAGCAGTACTTC.